This TCR beta chain is from a study of blood T cell repertoires in COVID-19. The V gene's germline CDR1 is LNHNV and CDR2 YYDKDF (reference sequence). Germline trimming cut 1 base from V and 2 bases from J; bases unmatched to any gene: 7. The CDR3 totals 16 residues. Generated by immunoSEQ multiplex PCR, the TCRdb table keeps only in-frame clones and is missing some. Of about 370,000 clones listed, around 91% are singletons. This clone was seen once. The rearrangement joins TRBV15 to TRBJ2-7, with 8 nucleotides matching TRBD1. Sequenced material: PBMCs or T cells enriched from blood (not recorded which). The source of this sequence is a man aged 18 to 35 who had recovered from COVID-19. DNA for the CDR3: TGTGCCACCAGCAGAGGGTCGGACAGGGCTGCCTACGAGCAGTACTTC. Translation: CATSRGSDRAAYEQYF.